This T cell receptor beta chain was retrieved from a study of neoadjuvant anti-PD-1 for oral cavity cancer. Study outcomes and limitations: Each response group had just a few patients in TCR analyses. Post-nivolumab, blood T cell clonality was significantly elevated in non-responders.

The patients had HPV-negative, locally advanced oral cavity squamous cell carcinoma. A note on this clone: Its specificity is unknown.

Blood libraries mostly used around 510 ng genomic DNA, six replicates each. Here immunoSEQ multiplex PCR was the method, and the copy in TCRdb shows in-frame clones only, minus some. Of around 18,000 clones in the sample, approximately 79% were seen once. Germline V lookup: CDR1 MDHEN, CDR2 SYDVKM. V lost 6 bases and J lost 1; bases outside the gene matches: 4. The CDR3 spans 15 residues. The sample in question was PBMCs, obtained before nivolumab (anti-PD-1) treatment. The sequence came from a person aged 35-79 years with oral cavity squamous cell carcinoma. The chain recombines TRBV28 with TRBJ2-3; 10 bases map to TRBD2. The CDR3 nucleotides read TGTGCCAGCAGCCTAGCGGGAGCGGGCACAGATACGCAGTATTTT. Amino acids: CASSLAGAGTDTQYF.